This T cell receptor (beta chain) was profiled in a study of Ad26.COV2.S vaccination and SARS-CoV-2 variants. Across the study: Vaccine-arm donor from the placebo-controlled COV1001 Ad26.COV2.S trial.

The CDR3 is made up of 15 amino acids. The V end was cut by 6 bases, the J end by 7 bases, with 18 bases between. Germline V gene sequence: CDR1 LGHDT, CDR2 YNNKEL (reference sequence). Treatment here: around 19 received Ad26.COV2.S at low or high dose, single or two shots; about 5 received placebo; per-sample allocation not given. Sampling was performed 63 days after the first vaccine or placebo injection. Vaccination used an Ad26 vector expressing Wuhan-strain SARS-CoV-2 spike. Sequenced by immunoSEQ multiplex PCR; TCRdb stores in-frame clones only, minus some. Of some 250,000 clones listed, around nine tenths were seen once; the top ten hold around 11%. Study-wide points: Estimates derived from TCR breadth and depth analyses may have underestimated total T cell responses. Reported findings describe substantial breadth in spike-specific CD8+ and CD4+ T cell responses following vaccination.

The table lists this clone with a count of one. Its specificity is unknown. This receptor was obtained from a person between 18 and 65 years old who received the Ad26.COV2.S COVID-19 vaccine or a placebo. The chain is built from TRBV3-1 (or the pseudogene TRBV3-2) and TRBJ2-2; the D gene could be TRBD1 or TRBD2 (5 bases each). Sample: peripheral blood, taken in a trial of Ad26.COV2.S vaccine versus placebo. CDR3 in amino acids: CASRAGTYVGGELFF. In nucleotides, the CDR3 is TGTGCCAGCAGGGCCGGGACGTATGTAGGCGGGGAGCTGTTTTTT.